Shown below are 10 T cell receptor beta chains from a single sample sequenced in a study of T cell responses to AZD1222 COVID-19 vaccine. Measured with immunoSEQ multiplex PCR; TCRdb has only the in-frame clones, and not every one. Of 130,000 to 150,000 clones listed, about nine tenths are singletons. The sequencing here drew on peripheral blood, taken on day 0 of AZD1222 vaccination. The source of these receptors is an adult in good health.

The CDR3 DNA reads TGTGCCAGCAGCGACCGACTAGCGGACCCCGGGGGCACAGATACGCAGTATTTT. Its protein product is CASSDRLADPGGTDTQYF. J is TRBJ2-3 and V is TRBV9, with 9 bases matching TRBD2. CDR1 is SGDLS and CDR2 is YYNGEE in the germline V gene. The trim removed 3 bases at V and 1 base at J, leaving 12 bases unmatched. The CDR3 extends over 18 amino acids.

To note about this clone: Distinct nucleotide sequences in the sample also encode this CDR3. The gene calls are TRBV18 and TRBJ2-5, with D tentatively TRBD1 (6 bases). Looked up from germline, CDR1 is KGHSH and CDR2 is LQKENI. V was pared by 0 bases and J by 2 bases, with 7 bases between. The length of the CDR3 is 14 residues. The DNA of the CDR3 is TGTGCCAGCTCACCACCAAGGGGGCAAGAGACCCAGTACTTC. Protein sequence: CASSPPRGQETQYF. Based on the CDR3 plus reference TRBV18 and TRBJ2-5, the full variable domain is NAGVMQNPRHLVRRRGQEARLRCSPMKGHSHVYWYRQLPEEGLKFMVYLQKENIIDESGMPKERFSAEFPKEGPSILRIQQVVRGDSAAYFCASSPPRGQETQYFGPGTRLLVL.

In nucleotides, the CDR3 is TGCAGCGTTCGGTTAGCAGGGTGGGGTCGCACTGAAGCTTTCTTT. The encoded protein is CSVRLAGWGRTEAFF. V usage is TRBV29-1 and J usage is TRBJ1-1, with TRBD1 as a possible D gene (5 bases). This CDR3 is 15 amino acids long. Trimming removed 5 bases at V and 4 bases at J, with 20 bases between. The germline gives CDR1 SQVTM, CDR2 ANQGSEA. The complete variable domain, with remaining parts taken from reference TRBV29-1 and TRBJ1-1, reads SAVISQKPSRDICQRGTSLTIQCQVDSQVTMMFWYRQQPGQSLTLIATANQGSEATYESGFVIDKFPISRPNLTFSTLTVSNMSPEDSSIYLCSVRLAGWGRTEAFFGQGTRLTVV.

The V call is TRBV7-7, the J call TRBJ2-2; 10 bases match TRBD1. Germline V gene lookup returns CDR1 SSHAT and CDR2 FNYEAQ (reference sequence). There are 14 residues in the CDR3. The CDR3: CACTGGQGTGELFF. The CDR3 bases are TGTGCTTGCACGGGGGGACAGGGGACCGGGGAGCTGTTTTTT.

The DNA of the CDR3 is TGCAGTGCTAGAGCCCGGGTCGAGCAGTACTTC. It is translated as CSARARVEQYF. The rearrangement uses TRBV20-1 and TRBJ2-7; D uncertain. CDR1 is DFQATT and CDR2 is SNEGSKA in the germline V gene (reference sequence). The CDR3 spans 11 residues. V was pared by 1 base and J by 6 bases, with 7 bases between.

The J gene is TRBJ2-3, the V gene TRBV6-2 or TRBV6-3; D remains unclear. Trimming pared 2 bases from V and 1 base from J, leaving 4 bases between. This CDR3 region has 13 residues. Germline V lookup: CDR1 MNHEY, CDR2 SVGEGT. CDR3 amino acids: CASSYGGTDTQYF. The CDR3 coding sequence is TGTGCCAGCAGTTACGGGGGCACAGATACGCAGTATTTT.

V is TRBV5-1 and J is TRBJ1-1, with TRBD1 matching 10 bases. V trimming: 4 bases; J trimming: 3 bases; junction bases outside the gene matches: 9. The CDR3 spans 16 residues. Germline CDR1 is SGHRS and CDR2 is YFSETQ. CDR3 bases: TGCGCCAGCAGCGCCAGGGACAGGGGATTAGACACTGAAGCTTTCTTT. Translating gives CASSARDRGLDTEAFF.

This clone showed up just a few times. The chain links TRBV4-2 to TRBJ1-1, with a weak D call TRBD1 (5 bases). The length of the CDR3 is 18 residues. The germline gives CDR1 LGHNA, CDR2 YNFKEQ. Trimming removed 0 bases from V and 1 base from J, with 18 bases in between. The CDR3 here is CASSQDLGGWGKNTEAFF. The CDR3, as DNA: TGTGCCAGCAGCCAAGATTTGGGGGGTTGGGGTAAGAACACTGAAGCTTTCTTT.

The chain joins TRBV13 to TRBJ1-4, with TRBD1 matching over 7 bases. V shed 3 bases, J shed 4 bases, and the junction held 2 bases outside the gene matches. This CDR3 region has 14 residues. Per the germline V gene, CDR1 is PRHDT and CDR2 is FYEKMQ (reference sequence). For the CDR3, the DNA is TGTGCCAGCAGCTTGACAGGGAATAATGAAAAACTGTTTTTT. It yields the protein CASSLTGNNEKLFF.

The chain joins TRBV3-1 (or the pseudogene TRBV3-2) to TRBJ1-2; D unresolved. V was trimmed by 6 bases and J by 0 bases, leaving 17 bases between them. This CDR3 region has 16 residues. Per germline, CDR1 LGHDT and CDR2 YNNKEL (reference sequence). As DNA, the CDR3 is TGTGCCAGCAGTCCTTATTCACACGGGGCTAACTATGGCTACACCTTC. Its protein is CASSPYSHGANYGYTF.